These 18 T cell receptor beta chains were all obtained from the same sample, sequenced in a study of T cells in tuberculosis. TCRdb's table, derived via immunoSEQ multiplex PCR, lists solely in-frame clones and lacks some. The sample consists of tens of thousands of clones, roughly 95% of them appearing once. Sequencing was done on a sample of PBMCs. Receptors were obtained from a donor aged 10-29 years with latent tuberculosis or without tuberculosis infection.

On this clone itself: One end of the junction is discordant with germline, which a read error may explain. V is TRBV11-2 and J is TRBJ2-1; no reliable D call. The V gene's germline CDR1 is SGHAT and CDR2 FQNNGV. The CDR3 length is 14 residues. The chain's CDR3 is CATRGLGPINKQFF. CDR3 DNA sequence: TGTGCCACCAGAGGTCTGGGCCCGATCAATAAGCAGTTCTTC.

This chain uses TRBV13 with TRBJ1-1, with 7 bases matching TRBD1. In germline, CDR1 is PRHDT, CDR2 FYEKMQ (reference sequence). V was clipped by 5 bases and J by 5 bases; unmatched bases: 14. The CDR3 covers 16 residues. The CDR3 region is CASSPTGLGGRTEAFF. CDR3 DNA: TGTGCCAGCAGCCCGACGGGGTTAGGGGGCAGAACTGAAGCTTTCTTT. Looking up the rest from reference TRBV13 and TRBJ1-1 gives the full variable domain: AAGVIQSPRHLIKEKRETATLKCYPIPRHDTVYWYQQGPGQDPQFLISFYEKMQSDKGSIPDRFSAQQFSDYHSELNMSSLELGDSALYFCASSPTGLGGRTEAFFGQGTRLTVV.

J is TRBJ2-7 and V is TRBV5-1; 7 positions match TRBD1. This CDR3 has 14 amino acids. Germline CDR1 is SGHRS and CDR2 is YFSETQ. Trimming cost V 5 bases and J 0 bases; bases outside gene matches: 5. CDR3 in amino acids: CASRNTGDSYEQYF. The CDR3 DNA follows: TGCGCCAGCAGAAATACAGGGGACTCCTACGAGCAGTACTTC.

The V gene is TRBV11-1, the J gene TRBJ2-3; no clear D gene. V was trimmed by 4 bases and J by 5 bases, leaving 22 bases between them. The CDR3 consists of 17 residues. Per the germline V gene, CDR1 is SGHAT and CDR2 is FQDESV (reference sequence). The DNA for the CDR3 is TGTGCCAGCAGCTCAAGACCCAGGCCCCACAGTGAAGATACGCAGTATTTT. Its translation: CASSSRPRPHSEDTQYF.

This clone was observed once. The V and J genes are TRBV6-5 and TRBJ2-1; 9 positions match TRBD2. Germline V gives CDR1 MNHEY, CDR2 SVGAGI. This CDR3 is built from 14 residues. V was pared by 5 bases and J by 15 bases, with 14 bases of the junction left unmatched. The CDR3 is CASSSGTSGRIPFF. The CDR3 DNA sequence: TGTGCCAGCAGTAGTGGTACCAGCGGGAGGATACCGTTCTTC.

The chain recombines TRBV28 with TRBJ1-4; 8 bases fit TRBD1. The CDR3 is made up of 19 amino acids. The germline CDR1 and CDR2 sequences are MDHEN and SYDVKM. With V trimmed by 5 bases and J by 2 bases, 16 bases remained unmatched. In DNA, the CDR3 is TGTGCCAGCAGTCGGATCCAGGGGGCTCAAGAAGAGACTAATGAAAAACTGTTTTTT. It yields the protein CASSRIQGAQEETNEKLFF.

This sequence joins TRBV10-3 and TRBJ2-7; 9 nucleotides match TRBD1. There are 15 residues in the CDR3. Trimming removed 4 bases from V and 6 bases from J; junction bases left unmatched: 10. Germline assignment: CDR1 ENHRY and CDR2 SYGVKD. CDR3 residues: CAISARGTGRGEQYF. The CDR3 DNA reads TGTGCCATCAGTGCTCGAGGGACAGGGAGAGGCGAGCAGTACTTC.

This chain joins TRBV5-1 and TRBJ2-7; 10 bases align to TRBD2. This CDR3 comprises 16 residues. The germline CDR1 and CDR2 sequences are SGHRS and YFSETQ. With V trimmed by 2 bases and J by 1 base, 6 bases remained unmatched. The CDR3 loop is CASSFRTSGQSYEQYF. As DNA, the CDR3 is TGCGCCAGCAGCTTCCGGACTAGCGGCCAGTCCTACGAGCAGTACTTC. The full variable domain, with the rest looked up from reference TRBV5-1 and TRBJ2-7, is KAGVTQTPRYLIKTRGQQVTLSCSPISGHRSVSWYQQTPGQGLQFLFEYFSETQRNKGNFPGRFSGRQFSNSRSEMNVSTLELGDSALYLCASSFRTSGQSYEQYFGPGTRLTVT.

This chain uses TRBV18 with TRBJ2-6, with TRBD1 identical over 7 bases. Unmatched junction bases numbered 6, after V lost 6 bases and J lost 4 bases. This CDR3 comprises 15 residues. CDR1 KGHSH and CDR2 LQKENI come from the germline V gene. The CDR3 coding sequence is TGTGCCAGCTCCCGTGACAGGGTCGGGGCCAACGTCCTGACTTTC. This codes for CASSRDRVGANVLTF.

V and J are TRBV5-4 and TRBJ2-7; 8 bases are a match to TRBD2. The ends lost 0 bases at V and 6 bases at J; junction bases unmatched: 14. CDR1 is SGHNT, CDR2 YYREEE, per germline (reference sequence). CDR3 length: 17 amino acids. CDR3 nucleotide sequence: TGTGCCAGCAGCTTGGTAAGCAGCGGGGGCGGGGAATGCGAGCAGTACTTC. As protein: CASSLVSSGGGECEQYF.

This clone was recorded once. This sequence joins TRBV4-1 and TRBJ2-7; 7 bases match TRBD1. CDR3 length: 16 residues. Germline V gene lookup returns CDR1 MGHRA and CDR2 YSYEKL. Trimming cost V 7 bases and J 4 bases; bases outside gene matches: 16. In nucleotides, the CDR3 is TGCGCCAGCACCGATCGTCCGGGACAGCGATTTTACGAGCAGTACTTC. Residues: CASTDRPGQRFYEQYF.

The chain uses TRBV7-2 and TRBJ1-1; TRBD1 might be the D (6 bases). Germline CDR1 SGHTA, CDR2 FQGNSA. The V end lost 4 bases, the J end lost 2 bases, and 14 bases lay between the germline ends. The length of the CDR3 is 15 residues. The CDR3 reads CASSWPGRGNTEAFF. In nucleotides, the CDR3 is TGTGCCAGCAGCTGGCCCGGCAGGGGAAACACTGAAGCTTTCTTT.

A few counts support this clone. The chain combines TRBV5-1 with TRBJ2-5, with TRBD1 identical over 7 bases. V was pared by 5 bases and J by 4 bases, with 11 bases of the junction left unmatched. The CDR3 length is 15 residues. Germline V gene sequence: CDR1 SGHRS, CDR2 YFSETQ. The CDR3 region has the DNA TGCGCCAGCAGTACAGGGGTCTCCTGGGGAGAGACCCAGTACTTC. Amino acid sequence: CASSTGVSWGETQYF. The variable domain in full, with the rest retrieved from reference TRBV5-1 and TRBJ2-5, is KAGVTQTPRYLIKTRGQQVTLSCSPISGHRSVSWYQQTPGQGLQFLFEYFSETQRNKGNFPGRFSGRQFSNSRSEMNVSTLELGDSALYLCASSTGVSWGETQYFGPGTRLLVL.

The chain has TRBV4-1 and TRBJ2-1; tentative D call: TRBD1 (5 bases). Germline CDR1 is MGHRA and CDR2 is YSYEKL. The CDR3 is made up of 12 amino acids. CDR3 in amino acids: CAAGPGLGEQFF. CDR3 coding DNA: TGCGCGGCAGGGCCAGGATTAGGTGAGCAGTTCTTC.

The chain links TRBV6-1 to TRBJ2-4; maybe TRBD1 (5 bases). CDR3 length equals 12 residues. CDR1 is MNHNS, CDR2 SASEGT, per germline. V gave up 1 base and J gave up 12 bases, with 10 bases separating them. The CDR3 DNA reads as TGTGCCAGCAGTGAAGTGGGGCCCGGTCAGTACTTC. It is translated as CASSEVGPGQYF.

The chain uses TRBV29-1 and TRBJ2-1, with D possibly TRBD2 on 5 matching bases. Deletions cut 4 bases from V and 3 bases from J, with 10 bases between. This CDR3 has 13 amino acids. Germline V gene lookup returns CDR1 SQVTM and CDR2 ANQGSEA. This CDR3 reads CSVGGSDYNEQFF. The CDR3 bases are TGCAGCGTTGGCGGGTCTGACTACAATGAGCAGTTCTTC.

The chain has TRBV18 and TRBJ2-1; 7 positions match TRBD1. Germline trimming cut 2 bases from V and 4 bases from J; bases unmatched to any gene: 2. Germline CDR1 KGHSH, CDR2 LQKENI. CDR3 size: 14 residues. CDR3 amino acids: CASSPLQGYNEQFF. CDR3 coding DNA: TGTGCCAGCTCACCATTACAGGGGTACAATGAGCAGTTCTTC.

This clone was observed a single time. This chain joins TRBV7-2 and TRBJ2-1; D possibly corresponds to TRBD2 (6 bases). CDR3 length: 15 amino acids. The V end was cut by 5 bases, the J end by 2 bases, with 13 bases between. Germline loops: CDR1 SGHTA, CDR2 FQGNSA. The CDR3 coding sequence is TGTGCCAGCAGCCTAGAGCGGGCAGCCTACAATGAGCAGTTCTTC. Translation gives CASSLERAAYNEQFF.